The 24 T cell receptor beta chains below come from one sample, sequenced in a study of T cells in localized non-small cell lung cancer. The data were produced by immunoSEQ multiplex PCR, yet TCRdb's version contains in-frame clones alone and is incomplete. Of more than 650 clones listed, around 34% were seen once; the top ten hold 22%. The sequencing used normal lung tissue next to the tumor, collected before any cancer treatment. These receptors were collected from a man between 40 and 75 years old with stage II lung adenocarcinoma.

CDR3: CASSLGQPGELFF. As DNA, the CDR3 is TGTGCCAGTAGCCTCGGACAGCCCGGGGAGCTGTTTTTT. The chain links TRBV19 to TRBJ2-2; TRBD1 is a possible D gene (6 bases). Germline V gene lookup returns CDR1 LNHDA and CDR2 SQIVND (reference sequence). The CDR3 loop spans 13 amino acids. V was pared by 6 bases and J by 6 bases, with 11 bases between. Filled out from reference TRBV19 and TRBJ2-2, the complete variable domain reads DGGITQSPKYLFRKEGQNVTLSCEQNLNHDAMYWYRQDPGQGLRLIYYSQIVNDFQKGDIAEGYSVSREKKESFPLTVTSAQKNPTAFYLCASSLGQPGELFFGEGSRLTVL.

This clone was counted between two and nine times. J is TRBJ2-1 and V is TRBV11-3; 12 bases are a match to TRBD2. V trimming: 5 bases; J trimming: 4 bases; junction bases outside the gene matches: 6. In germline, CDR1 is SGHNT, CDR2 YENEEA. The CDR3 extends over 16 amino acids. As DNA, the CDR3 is TGTGCCAGCAGCCCCTCGGGACTAGCGGGTTACAATGAGCAGTTCTTC. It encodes CASSPSGLAGYNEQFF. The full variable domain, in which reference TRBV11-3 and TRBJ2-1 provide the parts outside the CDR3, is EAGVVQSPRYKIIEKKQPVAFWCNPISGHNTLYWYLQNLGQGPELLIRYENEEAVDDSQLPKDRFSAERLKGVDSTLKIQPAELGDSAVYLCASSPSGLAGYNEQFFGPGTRLTVL.

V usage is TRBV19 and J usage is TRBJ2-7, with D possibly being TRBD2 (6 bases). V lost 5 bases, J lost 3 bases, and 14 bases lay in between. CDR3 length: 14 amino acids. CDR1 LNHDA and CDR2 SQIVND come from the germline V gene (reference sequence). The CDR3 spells CASSLSGANYEQYF. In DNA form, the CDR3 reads TGTGCCAGTAGTCTCTCGGGAGCCAACTACGAGCAGTACTTC.

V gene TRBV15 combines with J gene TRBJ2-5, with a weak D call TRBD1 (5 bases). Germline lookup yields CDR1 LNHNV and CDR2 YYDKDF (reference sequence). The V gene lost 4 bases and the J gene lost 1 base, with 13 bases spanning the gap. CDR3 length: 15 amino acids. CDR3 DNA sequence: TGTGCCACCAGCACTAGGTCGCAGGGCCAAGAGACCCAGTACTTC. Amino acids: CATSTRSQGQETQYF.

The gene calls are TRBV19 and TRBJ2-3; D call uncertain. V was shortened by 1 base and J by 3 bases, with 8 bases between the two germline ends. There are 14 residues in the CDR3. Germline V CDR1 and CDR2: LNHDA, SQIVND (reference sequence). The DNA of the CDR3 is TGTGCCAGTAGTATAGGACCTAGAACAGATACGCAGTATTTT. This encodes CASSIGPRTDTQYF.

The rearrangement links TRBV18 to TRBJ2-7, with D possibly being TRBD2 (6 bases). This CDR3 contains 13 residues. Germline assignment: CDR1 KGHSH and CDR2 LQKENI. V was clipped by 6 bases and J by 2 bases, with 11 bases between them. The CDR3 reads CASSREVTYEQYF. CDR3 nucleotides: TGTGCCAGCTCGAGGGAGGTTACCTACGAGCAGTACTTC.

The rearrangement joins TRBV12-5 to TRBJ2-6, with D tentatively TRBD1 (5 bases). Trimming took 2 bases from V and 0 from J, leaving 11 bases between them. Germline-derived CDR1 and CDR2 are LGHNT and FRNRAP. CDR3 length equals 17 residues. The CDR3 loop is CASGLSTQGSGANVLTF. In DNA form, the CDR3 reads TGTGCTAGTGGTTTGAGCACCCAGGGCTCTGGGGCCAACGTCCTGACTTTC.

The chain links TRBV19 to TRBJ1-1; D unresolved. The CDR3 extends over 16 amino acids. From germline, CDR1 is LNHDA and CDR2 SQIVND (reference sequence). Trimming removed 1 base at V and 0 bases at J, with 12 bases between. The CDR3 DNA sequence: TGTGCCAGTAGTATAGGCCCCTCCTCCTTGAACACTGAAGCTTTCTTT. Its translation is CASSIGPSSLNTEAFF.

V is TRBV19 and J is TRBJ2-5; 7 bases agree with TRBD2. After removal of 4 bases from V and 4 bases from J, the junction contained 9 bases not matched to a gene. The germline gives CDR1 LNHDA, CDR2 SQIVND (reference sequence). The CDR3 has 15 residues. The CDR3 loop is CASSTGGGPRETQYF. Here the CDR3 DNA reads TGTGCCAGTAGTACGGGGGGAGGGCCCAGAGAGACCCAGTACTTC.

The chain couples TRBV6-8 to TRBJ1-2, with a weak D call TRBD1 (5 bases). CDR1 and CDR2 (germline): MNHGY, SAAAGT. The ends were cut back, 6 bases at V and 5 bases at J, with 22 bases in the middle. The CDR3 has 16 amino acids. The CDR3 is CASRRQGGATSYGYTF. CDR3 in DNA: TGTGCCAGCAGGAGGCAGGGTGGGGCCACCTCATATGGCTACACCTTC.

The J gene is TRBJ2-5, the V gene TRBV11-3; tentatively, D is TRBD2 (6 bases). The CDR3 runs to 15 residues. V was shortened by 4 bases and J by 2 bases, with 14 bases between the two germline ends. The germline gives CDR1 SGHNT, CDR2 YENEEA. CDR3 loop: CASSSTGTYQETQYF. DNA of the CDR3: TGTGCCAGCAGCTCGACCGGGACTTATCAAGAGACCCAGTACTTC.

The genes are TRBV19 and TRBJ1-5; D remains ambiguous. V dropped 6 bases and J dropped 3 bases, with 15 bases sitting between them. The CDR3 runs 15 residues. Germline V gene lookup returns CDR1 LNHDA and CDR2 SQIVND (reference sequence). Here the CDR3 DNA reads TGTGCCAGTAGCAGACCGACATTCGACAATCAGCCCCAGCATTTT. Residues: CASSRPTFDNQPQHF. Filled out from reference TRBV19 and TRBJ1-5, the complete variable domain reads DGGITQSPKYLFRKEGQNVTLSCEQNLNHDAMYWYRQDPGQGLRLIYYSQIVNDFQKGDIAEGYSVSREKKESFPLTVTSAQKNPTAFYLCASSRPTFDNQPQHFGDGTRLSIL.

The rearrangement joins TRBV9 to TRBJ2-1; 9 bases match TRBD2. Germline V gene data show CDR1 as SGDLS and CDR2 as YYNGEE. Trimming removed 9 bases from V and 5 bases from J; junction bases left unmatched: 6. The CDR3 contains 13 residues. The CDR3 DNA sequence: TGTGCCACCGGGACTAGCAGGGACAATGAGCAGTTCTTC. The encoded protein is CATGTSRDNEQFF.

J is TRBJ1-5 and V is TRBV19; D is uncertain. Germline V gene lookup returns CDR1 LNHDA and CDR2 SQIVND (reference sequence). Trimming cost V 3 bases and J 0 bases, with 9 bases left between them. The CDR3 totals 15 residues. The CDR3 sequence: CASSISDYSNQPQHF. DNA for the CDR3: TGTGCCAGTAGTATTTCAGACTATAGCAATCAGCCCCAGCATTTT.

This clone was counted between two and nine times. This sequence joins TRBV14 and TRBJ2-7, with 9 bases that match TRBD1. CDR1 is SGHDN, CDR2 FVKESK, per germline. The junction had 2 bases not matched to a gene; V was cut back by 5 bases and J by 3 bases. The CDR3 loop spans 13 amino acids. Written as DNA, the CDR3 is TGTGCCAGCAGCTGGGGACAGGGCTACGAGCAGTACTTC. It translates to CASSWGQGYEQYF.

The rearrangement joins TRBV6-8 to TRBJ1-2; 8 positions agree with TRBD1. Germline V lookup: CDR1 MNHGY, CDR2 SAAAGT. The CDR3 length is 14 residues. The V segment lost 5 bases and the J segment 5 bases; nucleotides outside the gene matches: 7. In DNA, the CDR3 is TGTGCCAGCAGTCAGGACAGGGCTCCTTATGGCTACACCTTC. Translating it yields CASSQDRAPYGYTF.

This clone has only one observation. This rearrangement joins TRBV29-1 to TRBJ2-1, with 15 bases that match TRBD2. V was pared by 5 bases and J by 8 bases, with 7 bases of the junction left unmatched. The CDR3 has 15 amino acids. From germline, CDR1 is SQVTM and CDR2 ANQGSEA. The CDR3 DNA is TGCAGCGTTAAGGGACTAGCGGGAGGAGGCGATGAGCAGTTCTTC. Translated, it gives CSVKGLAGGGDEQFF.

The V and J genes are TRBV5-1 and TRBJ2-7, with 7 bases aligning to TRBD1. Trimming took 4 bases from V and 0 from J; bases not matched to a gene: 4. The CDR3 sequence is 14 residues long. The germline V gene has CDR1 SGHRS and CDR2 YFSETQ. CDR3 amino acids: CASSPGQSSYEQYF. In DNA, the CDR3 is TGCGCCAGCAGCCCGGGACAGTCCTCCTACGAGCAGTACTTC.

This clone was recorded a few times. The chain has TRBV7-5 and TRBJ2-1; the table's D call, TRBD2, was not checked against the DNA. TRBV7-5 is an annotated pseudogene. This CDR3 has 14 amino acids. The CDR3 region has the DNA TGTGCCAGCAGCTTAGAAAAGAGCGTCAATGAGCAGTTCTTC. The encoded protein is CASSLEKSVNEQFF.

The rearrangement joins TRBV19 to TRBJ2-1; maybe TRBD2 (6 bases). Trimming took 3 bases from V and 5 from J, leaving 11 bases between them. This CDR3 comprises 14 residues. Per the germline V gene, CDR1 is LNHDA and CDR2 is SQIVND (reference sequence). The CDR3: CASSISASDNEQFF. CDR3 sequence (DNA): TGTGCCAGTAGTATTTCCGCTAGCGACAATGAGCAGTTCTTC.

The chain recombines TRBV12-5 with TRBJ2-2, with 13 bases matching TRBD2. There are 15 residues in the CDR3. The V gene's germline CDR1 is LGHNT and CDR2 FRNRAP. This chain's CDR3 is CASTRGLAGFGELFF. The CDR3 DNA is TGTGCCAGCACCCGGGGACTAGCGGGATTCGGGGAGCTGTTTTTT.

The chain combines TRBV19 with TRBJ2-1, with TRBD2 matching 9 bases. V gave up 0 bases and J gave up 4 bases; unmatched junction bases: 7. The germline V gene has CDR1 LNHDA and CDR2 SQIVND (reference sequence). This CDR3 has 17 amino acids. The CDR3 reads CASSIDLAGALYNEQFF. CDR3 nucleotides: TGTGCCAGTAGTATAGATTTAGCGGGAGCGCTATACAATGAGCAGTTCTTC.

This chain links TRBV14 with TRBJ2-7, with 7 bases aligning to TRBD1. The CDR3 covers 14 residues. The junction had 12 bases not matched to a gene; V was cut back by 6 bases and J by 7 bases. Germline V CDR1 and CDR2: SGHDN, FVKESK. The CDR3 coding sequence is TGTGCCAGCAGGTATGGACAGGATCGGGGAGAGCAGTACTTC. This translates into CASRYGQDRGEQYF.

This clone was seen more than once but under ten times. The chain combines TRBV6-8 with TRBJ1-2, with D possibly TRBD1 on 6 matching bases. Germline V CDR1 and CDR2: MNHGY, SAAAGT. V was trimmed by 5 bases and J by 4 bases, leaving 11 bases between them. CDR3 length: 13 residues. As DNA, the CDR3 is TGTGCCAGCAGTGACGGAGGGGGCTATGGCTACACCTTC. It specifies CASSDGGGYGYTF.